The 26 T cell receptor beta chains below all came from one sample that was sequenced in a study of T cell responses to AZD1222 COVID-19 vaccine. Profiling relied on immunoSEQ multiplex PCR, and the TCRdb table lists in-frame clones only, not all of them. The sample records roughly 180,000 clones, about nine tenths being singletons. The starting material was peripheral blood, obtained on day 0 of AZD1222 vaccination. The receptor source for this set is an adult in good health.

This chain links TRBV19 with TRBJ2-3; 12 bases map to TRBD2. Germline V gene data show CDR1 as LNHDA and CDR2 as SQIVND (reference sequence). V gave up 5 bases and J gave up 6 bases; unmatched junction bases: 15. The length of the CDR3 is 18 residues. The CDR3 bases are TGTGCCAGTAGTGGGTTACCGGGACTAGCGGGTCAGCGGGATACGCAGTATTTT. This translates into CASSGLPGLAGQRDTQYF.

The CDR3 here is CASSFIELAGNNEQFF. CDR3 nucleotides: TGTGCCAGCAGCTTCATCGAACTAGCGGGGAACAATGAGCAGTTCTTC. The chain carries TRBV11-2 and TRBJ2-1; 10 bases align to TRBD2. Trimming at V came to 3 bases and at J to 5 bases, leaving 7 bases not matched to a gene. CDR3 length: 16 amino acids. Germline-derived CDR1 and CDR2 are SGHAT and FQNNGV.

The CDR3 loop is CASSLEGRGELFF. The CDR3 DNA reads TGTGCCAGCAGCTTGGAGGGTCGAGGGGAGCTGTTTTTT. This sequence joins TRBV5-4 and TRBJ2-2; D unresolved. Trimming removed 0 bases from V and 8 bases from J, with 8 bases in between. The CDR3 has 13 amino acids. CDR1 and CDR2 (germline): SGHNT, YYREEE (reference sequence).

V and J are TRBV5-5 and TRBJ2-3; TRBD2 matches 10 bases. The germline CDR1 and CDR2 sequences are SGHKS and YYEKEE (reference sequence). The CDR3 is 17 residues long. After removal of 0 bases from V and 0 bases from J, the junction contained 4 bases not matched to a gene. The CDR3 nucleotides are TGTGCCAGCAGCTTGGATAGCGGGGGGCCTAGCACAGATACGCAGTATTTT. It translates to CASSLDSGGPSTDTQYF. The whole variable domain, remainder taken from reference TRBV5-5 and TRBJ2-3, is DAGVTQSPTHLIKTRGQQVTLRCSPISGHKSVSWYQQVLGQGPQFIFQYYEKEERGRGNFPDRFSARQFPNYSSELNVNALLLGDSALYLCASSLDSGGPSTDTQYFGPGTRLTVL.

CDR3 DNA sequence: TGTGCCAGCAGCCAAGAACGAAGCTCCTACGAGCAGTACTTC. Translation: CASSQERSSYEQYF. This chain uses TRBV4-2 with TRBJ2-7; D not resolved. The CDR3 consists of 14 residues. Trimming cost V 0 bases and J 0 bases, with 6 bases left between them. CDR1 LGHNA and CDR2 YNFKEQ come from the germline V gene.

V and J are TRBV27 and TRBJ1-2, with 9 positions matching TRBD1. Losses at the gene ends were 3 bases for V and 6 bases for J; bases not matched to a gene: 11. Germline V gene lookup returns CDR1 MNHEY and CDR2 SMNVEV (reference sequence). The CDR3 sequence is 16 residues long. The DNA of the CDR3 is TGTGCCAGCAGTTTGCTCCCCAGACAGGGGGGCCATGGCTACACCTTC. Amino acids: CASSLLPRQGGHGYTF.

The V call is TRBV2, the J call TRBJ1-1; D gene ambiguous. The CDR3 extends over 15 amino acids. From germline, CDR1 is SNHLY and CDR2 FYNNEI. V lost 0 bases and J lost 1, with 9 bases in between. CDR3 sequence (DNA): TGTGCCAGCAGTGAAGCCCTCCGGGAGAACACTGAAGCTTTCTTT. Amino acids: CASSEALRENTEAFF.

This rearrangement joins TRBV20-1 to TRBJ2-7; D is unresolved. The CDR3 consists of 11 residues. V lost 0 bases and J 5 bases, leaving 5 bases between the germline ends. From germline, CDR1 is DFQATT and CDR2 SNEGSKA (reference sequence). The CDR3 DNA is TGCAGTGCTAGAGATCCCGACGAGCAGTACTTC. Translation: CSARDPDEQYF.

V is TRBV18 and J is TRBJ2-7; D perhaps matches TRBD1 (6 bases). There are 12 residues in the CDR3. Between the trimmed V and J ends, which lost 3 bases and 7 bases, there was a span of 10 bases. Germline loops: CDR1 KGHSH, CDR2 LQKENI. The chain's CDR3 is CASSPGQGEQYF. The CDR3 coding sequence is TGTGCCAGCTCACCGGGCCAGGGGGAGCAGTACTTC.

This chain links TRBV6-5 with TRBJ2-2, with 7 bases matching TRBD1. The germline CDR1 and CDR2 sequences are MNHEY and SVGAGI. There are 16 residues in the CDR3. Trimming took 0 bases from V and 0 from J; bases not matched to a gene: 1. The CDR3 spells CASSYSQGANTGELFF. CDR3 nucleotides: TGTGCCAGCAGTTACTCTCAGGGGGCGAACACCGGGGAGCTGTTTTTT.

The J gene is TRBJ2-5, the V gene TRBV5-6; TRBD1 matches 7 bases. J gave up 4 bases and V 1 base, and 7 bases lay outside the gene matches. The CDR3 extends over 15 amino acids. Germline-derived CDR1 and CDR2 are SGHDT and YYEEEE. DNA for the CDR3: TGTGCCAGCAGCTTGCGATCAGGGGGAGCAGAGACCCAGTACTTC. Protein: CASSLRSGGAETQYF.

CDR3 residues: CASSVDLDGDYEQYF. The DNA for the CDR3 is TGTGCCAGCAGCGTAGACCTAGATGGGGACTACGAGCAGTACTTC. The chain uses TRBV9 and TRBJ2-7; D is ambiguous. The CDR3 has 15 amino acids. CDR1 and CDR2 from the germline V gene are SGDLS and YYNGEE. The germline V and J ends were trimmed by 0 bases and 3 bases, with 13 bases remaining between them.

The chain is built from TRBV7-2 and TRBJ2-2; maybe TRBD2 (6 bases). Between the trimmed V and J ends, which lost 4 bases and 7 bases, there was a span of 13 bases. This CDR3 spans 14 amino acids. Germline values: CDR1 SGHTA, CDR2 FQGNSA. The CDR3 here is CASSSGLGGGELFF. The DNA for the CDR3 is TGTGCCAGCAGCTCCGGCCTGGGGGGCGGGGAGCTGTTTTTT.

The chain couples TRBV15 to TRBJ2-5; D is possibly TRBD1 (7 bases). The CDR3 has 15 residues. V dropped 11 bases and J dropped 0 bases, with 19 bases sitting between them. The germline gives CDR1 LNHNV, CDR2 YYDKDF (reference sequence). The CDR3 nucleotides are TGTGCCGTCCGATCAGGGGGGCATCACCAAGAGACCCAGTACTTC. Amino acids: CAVRSGGHHQETQYF.

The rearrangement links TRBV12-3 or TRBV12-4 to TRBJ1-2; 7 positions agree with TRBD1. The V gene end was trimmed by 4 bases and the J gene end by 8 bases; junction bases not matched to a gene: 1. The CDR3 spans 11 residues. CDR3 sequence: CASSYRGGYTF. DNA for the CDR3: TGTGCCAGCAGTTACAGGGGAGGCTACACCTTC.

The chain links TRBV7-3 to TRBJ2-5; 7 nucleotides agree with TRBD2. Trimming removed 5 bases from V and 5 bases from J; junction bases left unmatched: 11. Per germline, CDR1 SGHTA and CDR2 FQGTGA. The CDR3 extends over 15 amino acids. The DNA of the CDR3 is TGTGCCAGCAGCCCCGCCGTGGGTAGCGGGGAGACCCAGTACTTC. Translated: CASSPAVGSGETQYF. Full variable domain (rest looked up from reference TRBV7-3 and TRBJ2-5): GAGVSQTPSNKVTEKGKYVELRCDPISGHTALYWYRQSLGQGPEFLIYFQGTGAADDSGLPNDRFFAVRPEGSVSTLKIQRTERGDSAVYLCASSPAVGSGETQYFGPGTRLLVL.

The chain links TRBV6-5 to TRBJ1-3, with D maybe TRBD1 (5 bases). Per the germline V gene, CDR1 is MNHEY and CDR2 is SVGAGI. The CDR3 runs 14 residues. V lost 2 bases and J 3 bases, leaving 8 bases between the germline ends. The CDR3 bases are TGTGCCAGCAGTTACGTCCAGGGTGGAAACACCATATATTTT. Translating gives CASSYVQGGNTIYF.

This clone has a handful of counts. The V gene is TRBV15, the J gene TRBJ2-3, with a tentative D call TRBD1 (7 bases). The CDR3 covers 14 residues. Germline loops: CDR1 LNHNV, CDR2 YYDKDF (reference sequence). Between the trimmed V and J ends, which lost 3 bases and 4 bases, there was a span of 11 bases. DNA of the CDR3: TGTGCCACCAGCAGCCCAGGGGGGCCAGATACGCAGTATTTT. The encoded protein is CATSSPGGPDTQYF. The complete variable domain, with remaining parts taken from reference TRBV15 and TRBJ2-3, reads DAMVIQNPRYQVTQFGKPVTLSCSQTLNHNVMYWYQQKSSQAPKLLFHYYDKDFNNEADTPDNFQSRRPNTSFCFLDIRSPGLGDTAMYLCATSSPGGPDTQYFGPGTRLTVL.

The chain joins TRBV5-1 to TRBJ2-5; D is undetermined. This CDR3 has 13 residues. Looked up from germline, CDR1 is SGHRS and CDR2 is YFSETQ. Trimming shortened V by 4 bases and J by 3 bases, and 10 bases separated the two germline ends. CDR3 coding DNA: TGCGCCAGCAGCCCTAGGCCTGAAGAGACCCAGTACTTC. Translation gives CASSPRPEETQYF. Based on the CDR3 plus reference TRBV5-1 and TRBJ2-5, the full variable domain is KAGVTQTPRYLIKTRGQQVTLSCSPISGHRSVSWYQQTPGQGLQFLFEYFSETQRNKGNFPGRFSGRQFSNSRSEMNVSTLELGDSALYLCASSPRPEETQYFGPGTRLLVL.

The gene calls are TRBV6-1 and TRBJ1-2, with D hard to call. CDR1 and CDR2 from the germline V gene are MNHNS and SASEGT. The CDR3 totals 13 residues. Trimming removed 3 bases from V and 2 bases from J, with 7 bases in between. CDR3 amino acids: CASSEGLNYGYTF. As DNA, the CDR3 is TGTGCCAGCAGTGAGGGCCTAAACTATGGCTACACCTTC.

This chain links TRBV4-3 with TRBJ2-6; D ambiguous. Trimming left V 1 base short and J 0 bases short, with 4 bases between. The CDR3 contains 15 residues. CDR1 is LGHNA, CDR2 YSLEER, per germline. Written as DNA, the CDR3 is TGCGCCAGCAGCCAAGGTGGCTCTGGGGCCAACGTCCTGACTTTC. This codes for CASSQGGSGANVLTF.

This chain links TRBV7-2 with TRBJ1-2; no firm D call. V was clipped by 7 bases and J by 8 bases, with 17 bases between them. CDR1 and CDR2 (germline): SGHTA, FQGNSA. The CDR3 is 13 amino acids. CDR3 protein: CASNHWENQGYTF. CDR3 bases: TGTGCCAGCAACCACTGGGAGAATCAAGGCTACACCTTC.

The CDR3 sequence: CASSEPSGTGIYEQYF. The CDR3, as DNA: TGTGCCAGCAGTGAACCCTCCGGGACAGGCATCTACGAGCAGTACTTC. The chain is built from TRBV6-1 and TRBJ2-7; 8 bases are shared with TRBD1. CDR1 is MNHNS, CDR2 SASEGT, per germline. V trimming: 2 bases; J trimming: 3 bases; junction bases outside the gene matches: 9. The CDR3 consists of 16 residues.

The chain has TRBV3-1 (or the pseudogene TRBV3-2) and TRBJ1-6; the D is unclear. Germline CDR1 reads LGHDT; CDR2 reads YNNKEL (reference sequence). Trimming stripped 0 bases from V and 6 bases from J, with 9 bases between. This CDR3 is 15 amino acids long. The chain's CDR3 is CASSQDRAFNSPLHF. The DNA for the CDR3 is TGTGCCAGCAGCCAAGATAGGGCCTTTAATTCACCCCTCCACTTT.

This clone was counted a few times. CDR3 sequence reads: CASTDRDTEAFF. The DNA for the CDR3 is TGTGCCAGCACCGACAGGGACACTGAAGCTTTCTTT. V usage is TRBV12-3 or TRBV12-4 and J usage is TRBJ1-1; 7 nucleotides agree with TRBD1. The CDR3 contains 12 residues. After removal of 7 bases from V and 3 bases from J, the junction contained 2 bases not matched to a gene.

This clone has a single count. The CDR3 sequence is CASSRSRGNQPQHF. CDR3 coding DNA: TGTGCCAGCAGCCGATCAAGGGGCAATCAGCCCCAGCATTTT. The chain combines TRBV6-5 with TRBJ1-5; D uncertain. The germline V and J ends were trimmed by 6 bases and 2 bases, with 11 bases remaining between them. The CDR3 sequence is 14 residues long. Germline values: CDR1 MNHEY, CDR2 SVGAGI.